This is a list of T cell receptor beta chains from one sample in a study of shared clonotypes between healthy human individuals. The table came from immunoSEQ multiplex PCR; TCRdb's copy has only in-frame clones and leaves some out. Counted here are approximately 2.3 million clones, more than 85% occurring once; the ten biggest clones make up approximately 0.4%. Material: naive CD4+ T cells from PBMCs. These receptors originate from a man between 18 and 29 years old in good health. Some clones in this sample may be carry-over from other donors' samples. The conserved cysteine and the conserved F or W are not part of the CDR3 here. Each record gives: V gene, clone size, J gene, CDR3 protein. Size is omitted from some rows. Given values are once, few, many or a class for expanded clones.

TRBV5-1,.,TRBJ2-5,ASSPGGGRGPETQY
TRBV5-1,.,TRBJ2-2,ASSLGTENTGELF
TRBV21-1,few,TRBJ1-5,ASSKVGGGSSNQPQH
TRBV28,.,TRBJ1-5,ASSQGGGSHQPQH
TRBV7-9,once,TRBJ2-5,ASSPRQGGNQETQY
TRBV18,.,TRBJ1-1,ATVGLHLNTEAF
TRBV9,.,TRBJ2-3,ASSVRPGQGDTQY
TRBV11-2,once,TRBJ2-3,ASSLVGLAGYRYTQY
TRBV21-1,.,TRBJ2-3,ASSRKDVPSPDTQY
TRBV9,.,TRBJ2-2,ASSVDSPGVTNTGELF
TRBV28,once,TRBJ1-2,ASSPNMQGYT
TRBV5-1,.,TRBJ2-1,ASRQVPSSYNEQF
TRBV5-1,.,TRBJ1-3,ASSLPQGDGNTIY
TRBV19,once,TRBJ2-2,ASSIEPRGRSAGELF
TRBV28,.,TRBJ2-7,ASSLIPSGSYEQY
TRBV19,.,TRBJ1-5,ASTDRVNQPQH
TRBV7-2,few,TRBJ1-5,ASSLRRQPQH
TRBV28,once,TRBJ1-5,ASSTGIGSQH
TRBV5-7,.,TRBJ1-6,ASSFTPLH
TRBV7-2,once,TRBJ2-3,ASSSRSSYYTDTQY
TRBV2,.,TRBJ2-2,ASSTGRGDTGELF
TRBV13,.,TRBJ1-2,ASSLGAADEDGYT
TRBV4-2,.,TRBJ2-3,ASSQGGMSDTQY
TRBV18,.,TRBJ2-5,ASSPGLEETQY
TRBV18,.,TRBJ1-1,ASSRGQVGPEAF
TRBV27,once,TRBJ1-2,ASSFGGSYGYT
TRBV28,once,TRBJ2-1,ASGQGRNEQF
TRBV5-1,.,TRBJ2-7,ASSLIAGGSYEQY
TRBV5-6,.,TRBJ1-5,ASSLGAGANQPQH
TRBV28,.,TRBJ1-2,ASSSMGGGTPKRT
TRBV4-1,.,TRBJ1-5,ASSQAGHIINQPQH
TRBV11-2,.,TRBJ1-1,ASSLGRGTTEAF
TRBV7-3,.,TRBJ1-1,ASSSNVPGQGAGAEAF
TRBV28,.,TRBJ1-4,ASSLLATNEKLF
TRBV6-1,.,TRBJ1-5,ASNRQGPNQPQH
TRBV4-2,.,TRBJ2-5,ASSQGRRETQY
TRBV20-1,.,TRBJ1-1,SRRGNTEAF
TRBV2,.,TRBJ1-2,ASSRQGDNYGYT
TRBV27,.,TRBJ2-5,ASSFRAVGGPETQY
TRBV7-8,once,TRBJ2-5,ASQGRQETQY
TRBV19,.,TRBJ2-7,ASSTRAGQGV
TRBV29-1,.,TRBJ2-2,SVPFTSREGELF
TRBV7-7,.,TRBJ2-5,ASSLQGAETQY
TRBV29-1,.,TRBJ1-2,SVDSPTVRANYGYT
TRBV30,few,TRBJ1-5,AWRPRTGISPQH
TRBV9,.,TRBJ2-2,ASSALPGQGRPGELF
TRBV4-1,.,TRBJ2-5,ASSQLGTGGAETQY
TRBV28,.,TRBJ2-1,ASSSPYNEQF